The present TCR beta chain was sequenced within a study of vaccination effects on CD4 cells after COVID-19. Study-wide context: Post-vaccine sampling occurred a median 72 days after the second dose.

General study results and limits: Cross-reaction with common cold coronaviruses was seen in only 1 of 255 vaccine-induced clones from healthy vaccinees. The study found marked clonal contraction of infection- and vaccine-induced clones late after vaccination.

This clone was seen a single time. Its antigen is not known. Subsequent to about 10 days of culture, CD4+ T cells were isolated. Vaccination of participants consisted of two doses of either the BNT162b2 or mRNA-1273 vaccine. Germline V CDR1 and CDR2: SGHKS, YYEKEE (reference sequence). The CDR3 is made up of 11 amino acids. The ends were cut back, 1 base at V and 10 bases at J, with 6 bases in the middle. Assay used: immunoSEQ multiplex PCR; TCRdb lists only in-frame clones, some missing. Of 45,000 to 55,000 clones listed, about 70% are singletons. The chain is built from TRBV5-5 and TRBJ2-1; D call uncertain. The TCR comes from a human donor who received a COVID-19 vaccine. Specimen: CD4+ T cells from PBMCs cultured without peptide, collected after COVID-19 vaccination. CDR3 in DNA: TGTGCCAGCAGCTTGTTGGGGGAGCAGTTCTTC. This translates into CASSLLGEQFF. The variable domain in full, with the rest retrieved from reference TRBV5-5 and TRBJ2-1, is DAGVTQSPTHLIKTRGQQVTLRCSPISGHKSVSWYQQVLGQGPQFIFQYYEKEERGRGNFPDRFSARQFPNYSSELNVNALLLGDSALYLCASSLLGEQFFGPGTRLTVL.